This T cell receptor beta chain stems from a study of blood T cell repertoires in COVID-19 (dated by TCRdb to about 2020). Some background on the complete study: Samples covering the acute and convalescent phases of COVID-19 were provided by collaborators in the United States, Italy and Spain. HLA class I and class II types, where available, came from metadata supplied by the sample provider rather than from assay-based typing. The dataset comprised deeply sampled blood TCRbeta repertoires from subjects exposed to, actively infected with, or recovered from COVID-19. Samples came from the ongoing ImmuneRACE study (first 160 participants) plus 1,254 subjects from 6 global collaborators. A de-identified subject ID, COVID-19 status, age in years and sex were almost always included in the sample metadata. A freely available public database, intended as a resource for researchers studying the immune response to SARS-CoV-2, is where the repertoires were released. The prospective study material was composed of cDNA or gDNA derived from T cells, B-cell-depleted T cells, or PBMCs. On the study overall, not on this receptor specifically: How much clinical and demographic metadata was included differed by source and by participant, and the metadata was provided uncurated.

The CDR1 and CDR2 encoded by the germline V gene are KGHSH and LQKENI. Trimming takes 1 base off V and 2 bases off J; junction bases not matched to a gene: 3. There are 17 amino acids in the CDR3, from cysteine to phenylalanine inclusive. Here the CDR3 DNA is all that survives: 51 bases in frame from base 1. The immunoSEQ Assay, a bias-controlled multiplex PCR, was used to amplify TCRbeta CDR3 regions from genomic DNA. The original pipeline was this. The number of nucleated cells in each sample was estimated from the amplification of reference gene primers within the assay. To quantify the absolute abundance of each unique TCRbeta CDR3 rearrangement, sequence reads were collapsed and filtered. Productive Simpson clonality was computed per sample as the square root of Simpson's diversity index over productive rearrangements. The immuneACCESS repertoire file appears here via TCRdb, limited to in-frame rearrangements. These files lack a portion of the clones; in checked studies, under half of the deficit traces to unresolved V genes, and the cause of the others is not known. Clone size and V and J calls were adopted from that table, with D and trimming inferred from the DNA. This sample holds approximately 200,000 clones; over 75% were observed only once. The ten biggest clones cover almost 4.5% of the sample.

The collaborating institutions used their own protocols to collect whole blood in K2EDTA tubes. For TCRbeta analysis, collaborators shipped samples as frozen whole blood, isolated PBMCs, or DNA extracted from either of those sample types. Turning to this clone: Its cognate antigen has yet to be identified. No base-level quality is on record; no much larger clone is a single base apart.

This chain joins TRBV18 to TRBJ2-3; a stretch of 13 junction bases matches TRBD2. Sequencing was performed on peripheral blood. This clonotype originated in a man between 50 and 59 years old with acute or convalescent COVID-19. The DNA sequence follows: TGTGCCAGCTCACCACGACTAGCGGGGGGCCTCACAGATACGCAGTATTTT. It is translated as CASSPRLAGGLTDTQYF.